The 14 T cell receptor beta chains given below trace back to one sample, sequenced in a study of metastatic and nonmetastatic thyroid tumors. Via MiXCR, TCRdb re-called the PCR reads. The sample lists 70,000 or so clones, around 14% occurring once. None of the patients had undergone any treatment ahead of thyroid surgery. Sequenced sample: blood. All receptors derive from a male donor with papillary thyroid cancer or a benign thyroid nodule (not recorded which). Some clones in this sample may be carry-over from other donors' samples.

This clone occurred many times. The V call is TRBV7-2, the J call TRBJ1-2; D gene ambiguous. Germline V lookup: CDR1 SGHTA, CDR2 FQGNSA. The V gene lost 4 bases and the J gene lost 8 bases, with 14 bases spanning the gap. The CDR3 runs to 13 residues. CDR3 nucleotides: TGTGCCAGCAGCTCCCAAGGACTCGAAGGCTACACCTTC. Translation gives CASSSQGLEGYTF.

This clone was seen a handful of times. The chain couples TRBV19 to TRBJ2-2, with 7 bases fitting TRBD1. The junction had 6 bases not matched to a gene; V was cut back by 11 bases and J by 0 bases. In germline, CDR1 is LNHDA, CDR2 SQIVND (reference sequence). CDR3 length equals 14 residues. CDR3 sequence (DNA): TGTGCCTGCTTGGACAGGACGAACACCGGGGAGCTGTTTTTT. Translating it yields CACLDRTNTGELFF. Using reference TRBV19 and TRBJ2-2 for the parts outside the CDR3, the full variable domain is DGGITQSPKYLFRKEGQNVTLSCEQNLNHDAMYWYRQDPGQGLRLIYYSQIVNDFQKGDIAEGYSVSREKKESFPLTVTSAQKNPTAFYLCACLDRTNTGELFFGEGSRLTVL.

This clone was seen many times. The gene calls are TRBV9 and TRBJ2-2, with 8 bases fitting TRBD2. V gave up 4 bases and J gave up 8 bases; unmatched junction bases: 10. Germline V gene lookup returns CDR1 SGDLS and CDR2 YYNGEE. The CDR3 spans 15 residues. The DNA for the CDR3 is TGTGCCAGCAGCCAGGGGAGCGGGAGTTCTGGGGAGCTGTTTTTT. Translation gives CASSQGSGSSGELFF. Using reference TRBV9 and TRBJ2-2 for the parts outside the CDR3, the full variable domain is DSGVTQTPKHLITATGQRVTLRCSPRSGDLSVYWYQQSLDQGLQFLIQYYNGEERAKGNILERFSAQQFPDLHSELNLSSLELGDSALYFCASSQGSGSSGELFFGEGSRLTVL.

This clone occurred many times. This chain joins TRBV6-2 or TRBV6-3 and TRBJ2-2; TRBD2 matches 10 bases. Germline CDR1 MNHEY, CDR2 SVGEGT. The CDR3 spans 17 residues. V lost 0 bases, J lost 7 bases, and 8 bases stayed unmatched. The CDR3 sequence: CASSYSRSSGSFGELFF. CDR3 bases: TGTGCCAGCAGTTACTCCCGCTCTAGCGGGAGTTTCGGGGAGCTGTTTTTT.

This clone was seen a few times. The CDR3 sequence is CASSFNTGHYEQYF. The DNA of the CDR3 is TGTGCCAGCAGTTTTAACACAGGCCACTACGAGCAGTACTTC. The genes are TRBV27 and TRBJ2-7; tentative D call: TRBD1 (5 bases). The CDR3 totals 14 residues. The germline V gene has CDR1 MNHEY and CDR2 SMNVEV (reference sequence). V lost 3 bases and J lost 3, with 12 bases in between.

V is TRBV30 and J is TRBJ2-5; TRBD1 might be the D (6 bases). Germline-derived CDR1 and CDR2 are GTSNPN and SVGIG (reference sequence). V was trimmed by 0 bases and J by 5 bases, leaving 7 bases between them. The CDR3 has 12 residues. CDR3 in amino acids: CAWSVRGETQYF. In DNA, the CDR3 is TGTGCCTGGAGTGTAAGGGGGGAGACCCAGTACTTC.

With regard to this clone: A much larger clone is a single base away; this may be a read error. This sample also contains other DNA sequences that code for the same CDR3. The rearrangement joins TRBV9 to TRBJ1-3; D gene uncertain. The germline CDR1 and CDR2 sequences are SGDLS and YYNGEE. The length of the CDR3 is 14 residues. V shed 5 bases and J shed 0 bases, with 9 bases lying between them. The DNA of the CDR3 is TGTGCCAGCAGTCCCGAAGCCTCTGGAAACACCATATATTTT. It encodes CASSPEASGNTIYF.

In its sample, this clone was seen many times. The chain couples TRBV24-1 to TRBJ2-1; D is unresolved. The V end lost 5 bases, the J end lost 2 bases, and 9 bases lay between the germline ends. This CDR3 contains 14 residues. Looked up from germline, CDR1 is KGHDR and CDR2 is SFDVKD. The CDR3 reads CATSGGEAYNEQFF. CDR3 DNA: TGTGCCACCAGTGGAGGAGAAGCCTACAATGAGCAGTTCTTC.

This chain uses TRBV6-1 with TRBJ1-2; D is possibly TRBD1 (5 bases). V was clipped by 7 bases and J by 4 bases, with 16 bases between them. The CDR3 spans 14 residues. CDR1 is MNHNS and CDR2 is SASEGT in the germline V gene. CDR3 bases: TGTGCCAGCACTCAACCCGGGACGCCCTATGGCTACACCTTC. This gives the protein CASTQPGTPYGYTF.

The rearrangement links TRBV7-2 to TRBJ2-7, with TRBD2 matching over 9 bases. The CDR3 is 14 amino acids. With V trimmed by 5 bases and J by 5 bases, 7 bases remained unmatched. Germline V lookup: CDR1 SGHTA, CDR2 FQGNSA. The CDR3, as DNA: TGTGCCAGCAGCCCAAGGACTAGCGAGGACGAGCAGTACTTC. It encodes CASSPRTSEDEQYF.

This clone showed up many times. The V call is TRBV12-3 or TRBV12-4, the J call TRBJ1-3, with 7 bases fitting TRBD1. The CDR3 covers 15 residues. With V trimmed by 5 bases and J by 3 bases, 7 bases remained unmatched. The CDR3 coding sequence is TGTGCCAGCAGTCCGCACAGGGGCAGTGGAAACACCATATATTTT. This codes for CASSPHRGSGNTIYF.

The rearrangement links TRBV4-1 to TRBJ2-7; 11 nucleotides agree with TRBD1. The CDR3 extends over 22 amino acids. V was clipped by 5 bases and J by 5 bases; unmatched bases: 29. The germline gives CDR1 MGHRA, CDR2 YSYEKL. CDR3 DNA: TGCGCCAGCAGCATCAGGAGGGTTTATGGGACAGGGGGTTCCCTGAGCTTCCACGAGCAGTACTTC. Protein sequence: CASSIRRVYGTGGSLSFHEQYF.

The table lists this clone with many counts. The J gene is TRBJ2-3, the V gene TRBV20-1, with D possibly TRBD2 on 6 matching bases. The CDR3 loop spans 13 amino acids. CDR1 and CDR2 from the germline V gene are DFQATT and SNEGSKA (reference sequence). Trimming stripped 0 bases from V and 6 bases from J, with 10 bases between. This CDR3 is CSARELAADTQYF. As DNA, the CDR3 is TGCAGTGCTAGAGAATTAGCGGCGGATACGCAGTATTTT.

This clone was recorded at least ten times. The V call is TRBV9, the J call TRBJ2-1; D is perhaps TRBD2 (6 bases). The CDR3 consists of 15 residues. V gave up 3 bases and J gave up 4 bases, with 14 bases separating them. The germline gives CDR1 SGDLS, CDR2 YYNGEE. The CDR3 DNA reads TGTGCCAGCAGCGCCACCACCGGGACTTACAATGAGCAGTTCTTC. This translates into CASSATTGTYNEQFF.